The clone carrying this TCR beta chain was observed a few times. The junction differs from germline at one of its ends, possibly a read error. The CDR3 has 13 residues. The data are from a study of blood T cells in healthy people across ages. Next came a second PCR, run for roughly 6 to 11 cycles, which used a sample-barcoded 5' primer along with a J-beta primer mix. TCRdb used MiXCR to reprocess the 5' RACE reads, holding one entry per CDR3 protein. The sample includes about 800,000 distinct CDR3 sequences, just under 25% of them seen just once. These data are also associated with another study on T cells of mothers and their children.

The sequence was obtained from a boy between 10 and 17 years old in good health. The V gene is TRBV12-3 or TRBV12-4, the J gene TRBJ2-7; no clear D gene. Specimen: blood. This CDR3 is CVSSLETNYEQYF. CDR3 coding DNA: TGTGTCAGCAGTTTAGAGACCAACTACGAGCAGTACTTC.